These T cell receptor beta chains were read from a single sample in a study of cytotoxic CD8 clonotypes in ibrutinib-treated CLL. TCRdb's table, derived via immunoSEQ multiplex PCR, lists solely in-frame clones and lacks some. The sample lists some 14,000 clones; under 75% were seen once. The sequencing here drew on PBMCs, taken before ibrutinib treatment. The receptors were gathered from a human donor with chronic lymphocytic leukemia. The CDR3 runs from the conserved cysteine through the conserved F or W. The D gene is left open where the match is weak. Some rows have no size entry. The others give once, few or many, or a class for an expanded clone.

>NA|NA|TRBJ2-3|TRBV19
TGTGCCAGTAGCCGGGGGGTGGGACAGAGCACAGATACGCAGTATTTT
CASSRGVGQSTDTQYF
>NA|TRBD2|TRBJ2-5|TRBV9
TGTGCCAGCAGCGTAGGGGTAGCGGGAGGTGGAGAGACCCAGTACTTC
CASSVGVAGGGETQYF
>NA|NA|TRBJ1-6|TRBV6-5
TGTGCCAGCAGTTTTCCTGGTTCACCCCTCCACTTT
CASSFPGSPLHF
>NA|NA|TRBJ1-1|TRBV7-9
TGTGCCAGCAGCCCGGCCGGATGGGGGAGCACTGAAGCTTTCTTT
CASSPAGWGSTEAFF
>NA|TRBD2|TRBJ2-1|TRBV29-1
TGCAGCGTAGAGACTAGCGTTGAGCAGTTCTTC
CSVETSVEQFF
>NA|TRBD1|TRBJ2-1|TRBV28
TGTGCCAGCAGTACAGGGGGCTGGAATGAGCAGTTCTTC
CASSTGGWNEQFF
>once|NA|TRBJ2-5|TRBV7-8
TGTGCCAGCAGCTTTTCCGGGGGAGAGACCCAGTACTTC
CASSFSGGETQYF
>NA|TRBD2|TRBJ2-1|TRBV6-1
TGTGCCAGCAGACTAGCGGGTTACAATGAGCAGTTCTTC
CASRLAGYNEQFF
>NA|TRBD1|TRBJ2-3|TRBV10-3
TGTGCCATCAGGAGAGGACAGGACCCTAGCACAGATACGCAGTATTTT
CAIRRGQDPSTDTQYF
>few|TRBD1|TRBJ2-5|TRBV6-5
TGTGCCAGCAGTTACGGGACAGGGGGAGAGACCCAGTACTTC
CASSYGTGGETQYF
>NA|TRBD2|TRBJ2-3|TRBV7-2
TGTGCCAGCAGCTTAGGCCGGCGGGAGAGCCAGGGAGATACGCAGTATTTT
CASSLGRRESQGDTQYF
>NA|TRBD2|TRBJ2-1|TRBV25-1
TGTGCCAGCAACCACCTAGCGGGAGGCCACAATGAGCAGTTCTTC
CASNHLAGGHNEQFF
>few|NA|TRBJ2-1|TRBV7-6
TGTGCCAGCAGCCGTTACGCGGGCCGAGTGGATGAGCAGTTCTTC
CASSRYAGRVDEQFF
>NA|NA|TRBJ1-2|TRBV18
TGTGCCAGCTCACCACCGGGGGGGGCTAACTATGGCTACACCTTC
CASSPPGGANYGYTF
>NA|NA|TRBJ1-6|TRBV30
TGTGCCTGGAGGGTGGCAGGGGCCTATAATTCACCCCTCCACTTT
CAWRVAGAYNSPLHF
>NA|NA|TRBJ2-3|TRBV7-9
TGTGCCAGCAGCCCTACCATACAACGCACAGATACGCAGTATTTT
CASSPTIQRTDTQYF
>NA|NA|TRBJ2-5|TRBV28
TGTGCCAGCAGTCCACCGGGGGCCGGAGTGGAGACCCAGTACTTC
CASSPPGAGVETQYF
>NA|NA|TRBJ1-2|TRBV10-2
TGCGCCAGCAGTGAGCCGGGGGCGGGCTATGGCTACACCTTC
CASSEPGAGYGYTF
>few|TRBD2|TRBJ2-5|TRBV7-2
TGTGCCAGCAGTTTGACTAGCGTACAAGAGACCCAGTACTTC
CASSLTSVQETQYF
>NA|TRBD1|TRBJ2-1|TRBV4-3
TGCGCCAGCAGCCAAGAGCCCGGGACAGGGGCCAATGAGCAGTTCTTC
CASSQEPGTGANEQFF
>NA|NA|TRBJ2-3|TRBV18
TGTGCCAGCTCACCACCCACCGGACGGCCCACAGATACGCAGTATTTT
CASSPPTGRPTDTQYF
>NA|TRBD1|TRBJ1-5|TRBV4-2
TGTGCCAGCAGCCAAGTTTTCCAGGGGGTGGGTCAGCCCCAGCATTTT
CASSQVFQGVGQPQHF
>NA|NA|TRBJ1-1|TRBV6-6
TGTGCCAGCAGCGACAGCCAGGGTGTGGATACTGAAGCTTTCTTT
CASSDSQGVDTEAFF
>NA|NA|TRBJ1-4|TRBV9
TGTGCCAGCAGCGCCCAGGGGACTAATGAAAAACTGTTTTTT
CASSAQGTNEKLFF
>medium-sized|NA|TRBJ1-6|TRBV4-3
TGCGCCAGCAGCCAAGATTCAAGGACAGACGCGCTTTCACCCCTCCACTTT
CASSQDSRTDALSPLHF
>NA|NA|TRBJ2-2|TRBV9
TGTGCCAGCAGCGTAGGGGGAACCGGGGAGCTGTTTTTT
CASSVGGTGELFF
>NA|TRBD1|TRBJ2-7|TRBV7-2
TGTGCCAGCAGCTTAGTGACAGGGGGCGCGGGCGAGCAGTACTTC
CASSLVTGGAGEQYF
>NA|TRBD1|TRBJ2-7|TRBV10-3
TGTGCCATCAGCCGGGACAGGGTTGCCGAGCAGTACTTC
CAISRDRVAEQYF
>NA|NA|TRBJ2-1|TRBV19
TGTGCCAGTAGTATAAGGGGCGGTGAGCAGTTCTTC
CASSIRGGEQFF
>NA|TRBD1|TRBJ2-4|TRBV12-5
TGTGCTAGTGGTTTGTCGACAGGGTTCCAAGCCAAAAACATTCAGTACTTC
CASGLSTGFQAKNIQYF
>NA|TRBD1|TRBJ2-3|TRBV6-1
TGTGCCAGCAGCAAGACAGGGGGCGACACAGATACGCAGTATTTT
CASSKTGGDTDTQYF